The TCR beta chain described here comes from a study of PD-1 blockade in classical Hodgkin lymphoma (dated by TCRdb to 2018 to 2021). Looking at the study overall: Nivolumab dosing was 3 mg/kg intravenously every 2 weeks, continuing until either disease progression or unacceptable toxicity. The study used TCR beta sequencing and CyTOF to define a peripheral blood immune signature of response to PD-1 blockade in classical Hodgkin lymphoma. Overall study outcomes, separate from this receptor: Patients starting nivolumab less than 1 year after ASCT had lower diversity and were excluded from later analyses to avoid confounding by immune reconstitution. CD4+ but not CD8+ TCR diversity rose significantly by C4D1 (p=0.0027 vs p=0.16), most apparent in complete responders (p=0.02). Trial patients achieving complete response had baseline diversity similar to newly diagnosed patients, whereas partial responders and progressors had significantly lower diversity. Baseline TCR diversity was reported as lower in newly diagnosed patients than in healthy donors, and lower still in relapsed/refractory patients. Only a single clinical trial cohort was studied, and what caused the repertoire differences, possibly disease activity or prior therapy, remained undefined.

Read against the paper, the sample's time point label means: cycle 4 day 1 (C4D1), after more than five weeks of nivolumab. Every trial patient had relapsed after autologous stem cell transplantation, and cohorts A, B and C differed in prior brentuximab vedotin exposure. A total of 50 to 70 patients with relapsed/refractory classical Hodgkin lymphoma made up the trial cohort, and each patient's best overall response was complete response, partial response or progressive disease. Single-agent nivolumab was administered to trial patients in the multi-cohort phase II CheckMate 205 trial. An independent review committee assessed best overall response by applying the 2007 International Working Group response criteria. Trial PBMCs were collected just before the start of nivolumab (C1D1) and during therapy at cycle 2 day 1 and cycle 4 day 1. Peripheral blood was collected in 8 mL Vacutainer Cell Preparation Tubes, from which PBMCs were isolated by centrifugation and then cryopreserved.

Measured from the cysteine to the phenylalanine, the CDR3 is 12 residues long. Only the CDR3 portion is preserved as DNA: 36 bases, with reading frame beginning at the first base. Trimming takes 5 bases from V and 9 bases from J, and the germline ends sit 8 bases apart. CDR1 MNHEY and CDR2 SVGAGI were looked up in the germline V gene. Points on this clone: It lacks a known antigen. No qualities accompany the bases; no much larger clone lies one base away.

The Qiagen DNeasy kit was used to extract genomic DNA from unsorted PBMCs and from the negatively selected CD4+ and CD8+ fractions. TCR beta CDR3 regions were subjected to amplification by immunoSEQ multiplex PCR with primers that anneal to V and J segments. A synthetic immune receptor repertoire was used to minimize amplification bias, and any residual bias was removed computationally once sequencing was done. As for the authors' bioinformatics: Custom Python scripts were used to quantify repertoire diversity as the Shannon entropy index. Unsorted, CD4+ and CD8+ repertoires were examined separately, except in combined analyses, for which CD4+ and CD8+ sequences were merged in silico. A clone counted as expanded when the clone's frequency after treatment rose at least 2-fold relative to C1D1, and clones undetected at baseline were given a pseudocount of 0.5. Singleton clones were defined as clones with 0 or 1 copy at C1D1, and non-singleton clones were defined as clones with 2 or more copies. Clones expanded in unsorted samples were assigned a CD4+, CD8+ or unknown annotation through matching of protein sequences in sorted samples from the same patient. Diversity changes from C1D1 to C4D1 were tested in paired samples using Wilcoxon tests. The source is immuneACCESS, and TCRdb retained only in-frame sequences with V and J called. Part of the clones is not carried over; for the studies checked, unresolved V genes explain less than half of this, and the remainder is unexplained. The DNA was the basis for D and trimming; V, J and clone size are from that table. A total of about 64,000 clones appear in this sample, 75% to 95% of them only once. The ten largest clonotypes hold 10% of the sample.

Here the chain combines TRBV6-5 and TRBJ1-6, with the D gene uncertain. The clonotype originates from a human donor with classical Hodgkin lymphoma. The material was peripheral blood mononuclear cells (PBMCs), obtained before the fourth cycle of nivolumab. The encoded CDR3 is CASSNTLSPLHF. The sequence in DNA is TGTGCCAGCAGTAACACCCTTTCACCCCTCCACTTT.